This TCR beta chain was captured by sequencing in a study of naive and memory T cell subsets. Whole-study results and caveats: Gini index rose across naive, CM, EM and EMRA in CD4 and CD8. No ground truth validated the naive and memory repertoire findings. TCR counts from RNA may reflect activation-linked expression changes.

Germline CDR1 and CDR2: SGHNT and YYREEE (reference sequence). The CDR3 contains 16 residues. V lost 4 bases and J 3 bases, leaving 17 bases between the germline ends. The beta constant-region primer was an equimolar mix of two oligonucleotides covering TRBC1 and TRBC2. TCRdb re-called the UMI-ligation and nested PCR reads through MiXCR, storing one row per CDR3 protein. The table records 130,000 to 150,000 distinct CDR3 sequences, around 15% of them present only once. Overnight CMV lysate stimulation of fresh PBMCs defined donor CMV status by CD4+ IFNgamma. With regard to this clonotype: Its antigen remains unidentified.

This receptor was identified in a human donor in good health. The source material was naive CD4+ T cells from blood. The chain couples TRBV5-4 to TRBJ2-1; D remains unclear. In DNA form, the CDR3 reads TGTGCCAGCAGCCTCTCGATTAAGGGCTTCTACAATGAGCAGTTCTTC. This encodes CASSLSIKGFYNEQFF.